Given below is one T cell receptor (beta chain) in context. This entry is derived from a study of early T cells in non-severe SARS-CoV-2 infection. TCRdb called the 5' RACE reads again in MiXCR, with one record for every CDR3 protein. This sample yields about 66,000 distinct CDR3 sequences, of which approximately 9.1% are seen a single time; roughly 3.2% belongs to the top ten. The germline V gene encodes CDR1 LGHDT and CDR2 YNNKEL (reference sequence). Trimming at V came to 7 bases and at J to 7 bases, leaving 4 bases not matched to a gene. This CDR3 is built from 13 residues. The receptor comes from an adult who was a healthcare worker with PCR-confirmed SARS-CoV-2 infection or an uninfected control (not recorded which). The J gene is TRBJ2-1, the V gene TRBV3-1, with 10 bases aligning to TRBD2. Sequenced sample: whole blood. The CDR3 sequence is CASKREGTNEQFF. CDR3 in DNA: TGTGCCAGCAAGCGGGAGGGAACAAATGAGCAGTTCTTC.